Below are 13 T cell receptor beta chains sequenced from a single sample in a study of cytomegalovirus exposure and HLA in healthy donors. PCR involved 60 Vbeta and 13 Jbeta primers. TCRdb's copy holds only in-frame clones and misses some; the assay was immunoSEQ multiplex PCR. The sample includes about 120,000 clones, 9% to 10% seen only once; the top ten take roughly 3.1%. The specimen sequenced was PBMCs. All receptors come from a man aged 25 to 40 in good health and CMV-seronegative.

There are a few counts of this clone. J is TRBJ2-5 and V is TRBV7-9; tentative D call: TRBD1 (5 bases). This CDR3 spans 16 amino acids. Germline V lookup: CDR1 SEHNR, CDR2 FQNEAQ (reference sequence). V dropped 0 bases and J dropped 0 bases, with 11 bases sitting between them. CDR3 nucleotide sequence: TGTGCCAGCAGCTTAGCCCAGGGAATGTACCAAGAGACCCAGTACTTC. It yields the protein CASSLAQGMYQETQYF.

This clone was seen only a few times. This chain links TRBV19 with TRBJ2-2; 8 bases align to TRBD1. The germline CDR1 and CDR2 sequences are LNHDA and SQIVND (reference sequence). Germline trimming cut 1 base from V and 1 base from J; bases unmatched to any gene: 5. CDR3 size: 17 residues. CDR3: CASSIGAGTGNTGELFF. CDR3 sequence (DNA): TGTGCCAGTAGTATAGGTGCCGGGACAGGGAACACCGGGGAGCTGTTTTTT.

This clone has more than one count but fewer than ten. CDR3 in amino acids: CASRTTQDEQFF. The CDR3 DNA sequence: TGTGCCAGCAGGACGACACAGGATGAGCAGTTCTTC. The chain recombines TRBV6-6 with TRBJ2-1, with D tentatively TRBD1 (5 bases). The CDR3 length is 12 residues. Germline assignment: CDR1 MNHNY and CDR2 SVGAGI (reference sequence). V lost 6 bases and J 8 bases, leaving 11 bases between the germline ends.

This clone has only a few counts. V is TRBV5-1 and J is TRBJ2-3, with 16 bases aligning to TRBD2. In germline, CDR1 is SGHRS, CDR2 YFSETQ. V trimming: 5 bases; J trimming: 0 bases; junction bases outside the gene matches: 9. The CDR3 totals 19 residues. CDR3 coding DNA: TGCGCCAGCAGGTCCAATCCGGGACTAGCGGGGGGGAGCACAGATACGCAGTATTTT. Translation: CASRSNPGLAGGSTDTQYF.

The chain links TRBV28 to TRBJ2-1, with 8 nucleotides matching TRBD2. Per germline, CDR1 MDHEN and CDR2 SYDVKM. V was clipped by 2 bases and J by 13 bases; unmatched bases: 7. This CDR3 comprises 13 residues. CDR3 DNA: TGTGCCAGCAGTTTACCCCAGCGGGAGACTCAGTTCTTC. Its protein product is CASSLPQRETQFF. The full variable domain, rest sourced from reference TRBV28 and TRBJ2-1, is DVKVTQSSRYLVKRTGEKVFLECVQDMDHENMFWYRQDPGLGLRLIYFSYDVKMKEKGDIPEGYSVSREKKERFSLILESASTNQTSMYLCASSLPQRETQFFGPGTRLTVL.

This clone was seen a handful of times. The rearrangement joins TRBV4-3 to TRBJ2-5; 9 bases line up with TRBD1. The J call is uncertain, as TRBJ2-7 better fits the DNA end. The V gene's germline CDR1 is LGHNA and CDR2 YSLEER. CDR3 length: 16 residues. CDR3 DNA sequence: TGCGCCAGCAGCCAAGATAAGGGGGACAGGGTCCACGAGCAGTACTTC. Encoded protein: CASSQDKGDRVHEQYF.

The DNA for the CDR3 is TGTGCCAGCAGCGCCAGGGGGGACGTTAATCAGCCCCAGCATTTT. Translated: CASSARGDVNQPQHF. The J gene is TRBJ1-5, the V gene TRBV9; 7 bases line up with TRBD1. The CDR3 covers 15 residues. Germline V gene data show CDR1 as SGDLS and CDR2 as YYNGEE. V lost 3 bases and J lost 4; bases outside the gene matches: 7.

The V call is TRBV4-1, the J call TRBJ1-4; 7 nucleotides align to TRBD1. The CDR3 extends over 16 amino acids. V shed 3 bases and J 0 bases; nucleotides not matched to a gene: 4. CDR1 is MGHRA and CDR2 is YSYEKL in the germline V gene. This chain's CDR3 is CASSHGDSATNEKLFF. The CDR3 nucleotides are TGCGCCAGCAGCCATGGGGACAGCGCAACTAATGAAAAACTGTTTTTT.

The chain has TRBV30 and TRBJ1-4, with no clear D. This CDR3 is built from 12 residues. Germline assignment: CDR1 GTSNPN and CDR2 SVGIG (reference sequence). V was trimmed by 4 bases and J by 7 bases, leaving 10 bases between them. The CDR3 DNA follows: TGTGCCTGGAAGGCCCGGGGTGAAAAACTGTTTTTT. Its translation is CAWKARGEKLFF.

The table lists this clone with a few counts. CDR3 amino acids: CASSLETSRSSYNEQFF. Written as DNA, the CDR3 is TGTGCCAGCAGCTTAGAGACTAGCAGAAGCTCCTACAATGAGCAGTTCTTC. The rearrangement uses TRBV7-9 and TRBJ2-1; TRBD2 aligns across 7 bases. The CDR3 consists of 17 residues. Germline trimming cut 1 base from V and 0 bases from J; bases unmatched to any gene: 6. Germline V gene lookup returns CDR1 SEHNR and CDR2 FQNEAQ (reference sequence). Using reference TRBV7-9 and TRBJ2-1 for the parts outside the CDR3, the full variable domain is DTGVSQNPRHKITKRGQNVTFRCDPISEHNRLYWYRQTLGQGPEFLTYFQNEAQLEKSRLLSDRFSAERPKGSFSTLEIQRTEQGDSAMYLCASSLETSRSSYNEQFFGPGTRLTVL.

This clone showed up just a few times. The V and J genes are TRBV19 and TRBJ1-5, with D perhaps TRBD1 (6 bases). V lost 6 bases and J lost 5, with 17 bases in between. Germline-derived CDR1 and CDR2 are LNHDA and SQIVND (reference sequence). The CDR3 has 15 residues. CDR3 DNA: TGTGCCAGTAGCGACGGACAGTTCTTTGATCAGCCCCAGCATTTT. It is translated as CASSDGQFFDQPQHF.

The chain has TRBV2 and TRBJ1-1, with a weak D call TRBD1 (5 bases). This CDR3 has 14 amino acids. V dropped 7 bases and J dropped 1 base, with 13 bases sitting between them. Germline values: CDR1 SNHLY, CDR2 FYNNEI. The CDR3: CASTSRGTNTEAFF. The CDR3 DNA is TGTGCCAGCACCTCTCGGGGGACGAACACTGAAGCTTTCTTT. Looking up the rest from reference TRBV2 and TRBJ1-1 gives the full variable domain: EPEVTQTPSHQVTQMGQEVILRCVPISNHLYFYWYRQILGQKVEFLVSFYNNEISEKSEIFDDQFSVERPDGSNFTLKIRSTKLEDSAMYFCASTSRGTNTEAFFGQGTRLTVV.

This clone has a handful of counts. The chain employs TRBV18 and TRBJ2-1; TRBD2 matches at 13 bases. The CDR3 contains 18 residues. Germline V gene sequence: CDR1 KGHSH, CDR2 LQKENI. V was clipped by 2 bases and J by 8 bases; unmatched bases: 12. The chain's CDR3 is CASSPEHPGLAGKDEQFF. The CDR3, as DNA: TGTGCCAGCTCACCAGAACATCCGGGACTAGCGGGGAAGGATGAGCAGTTCTTC.